This T cell receptor (beta chain) was identified in a study of blood T cell repertoires in COVID-19. CDR3 length equals 13 residues. Looked up from germline, CDR1 is MNHNY and CDR2 is SVGAGI (reference sequence). The germline V and J ends were trimmed by 1 base and 5 bases, with 9 bases remaining between them. In the source study's methods: Cell counts per sample came from amplifying reference gene primers. This table comes from immunoSEQ multiplex PCR, and its TCRdb copy is limited to in-frame clones, with some not included. V, J and clone size reflect that table, while D and trimming were determined from the DNA. The table includes around 200,000 clones, about 90% detected once. This clone came up a few times.

The sequenced sample consisted of peripheral blood. The sequence derives from a young woman who had recovered from COVID-19. The chain is built from TRBV6-6 and TRBJ2-7, with D perhaps matching TRBD2 (5 bases). CDR3 amino acids: CASSYYPGNEQYF. The DNA of the CDR3 is TGTGCCAGCAGTTACTACCCGGGAAACGAGCAGTACTTC.